The source of this T cell receptor beta chain is a study of blood T cell repertoires in COVID-19. Authors' analysis steps: Amplification of reference gene primers was used by the study to estimate nucleated cell counts. Libraries were prepared by immunoSEQ multiplex PCR; TCRdb keeps only in-frame clonotypes and omits some of them. V, J and clone size reflect that table, while D and trimming were determined from the DNA. The sample yields about 410,000 clones, around 91% seen once. In terms of age and location, participants ranged from roughly 18 to 90 years and lived in about two dozen US areas. Participants had their cohort set by participant-reported clinical history. The CDR3 covers 17 residues. Looked up from germline, CDR1 is ENHRY and CDR2 is SYGVKD. Trimming took 0 bases from V and 10 from J; bases not matched to a gene: 11.

The TCR was taken from a man younger than 30 who had recovered from COVID-19. Sequenced input: PBMCs or T cells enriched from blood (not recorded which). The chain couples TRBV10-3 to TRBJ1-4, with TRBD1 matching 10 bases. The CDR3, as DNA: TGTGCCATCAGTGAGTCGGACTTAGGGGACAGGGGAGGAAAACTGTTTTTT. It yields the protein CAISESDLGDRGGKLFF.